This TCR beta chain is from a study of ipilimumab plus nivolumab after autologous stem cell transplantation. In the study overall: Both relapsed and primary refractory DLBCL were included.

Ipilimumab, 1 mg/kg, started 14 to 28 days after autologous transplant. Patients received nivolumab 3 mg/kg at weeks 1, 4, 7, 10, then fortnightly to week 26. CDR1 and CDR2 from the germline V gene are MNHEY and SVGAGI. V lost 6 bases and J lost 3, with 9 bases in between. The CDR3 is made up of 12 amino acids. Sequenced by immunoSEQ multiplex PCR; TCRdb stores in-frame clones only, minus some. The table has approximately 84,000 clones, about 83% seen once; the top ten hold about 2.2%. The TCR sequence derives from a male donor with diffuse large B-cell lymphoma. The V and J genes are TRBV6-5 and TRBJ2-7, with D possibly matching TRBD2 (5 bases). This specimen consisted of PBMCs, obtained in a trial of ipilimumab plus nivolumab as post-transplant consolidation. CDR3 coding DNA: TGTGCCAGCAGCCCAACTAGCTACGAGCAGTACTTC. As protein: CASSPTSYEQYF.